The 7 T cell receptor beta chains reported below all come from one sample, sequenced in a study of CD4+ T cells in melanoma. Clones were sequenced by immunoSEQ multiplex PCR, and TCRdb holds only the in-frame ones, with some missing. This sample has roughly 120,000 clones, with approximately 90% found just once. Source material: peripheral blood. The source of these receptors is a human donor with melanoma.

The CDR3 region is CASSPPGTGAKAAFF. The CDR3 region has the DNA TGTGCCAGCAGCCCCCCCGGGACAGGGGCTAAAGCAGCTTTCTTT. The genes are TRBV2 and TRBJ1-1, with 10 bases matching TRBD1. CDR1 and CDR2 from the germline V gene are SNHLY and FYNNEI. The CDR3 is 15 residues long. Trimming removed 6 bases from V and 10 bases from J; junction bases left unmatched: 14.

This clone was counted once. The CDR3 region is CASSYSGGREETQYF. The CDR3, as DNA: TGTGCCAGCAGTTACTCCGGGGGGCGAGAGGAGACCCAGTACTTC. The V call is TRBV6-6, the J call TRBJ2-5, with a possible D match to TRBD2 (7 bases). The V and J ends lost 0 bases and 5 bases respectively, with 13 bases between them. This CDR3 is built from 15 residues. In germline, CDR1 is MNHNY, CDR2 SVGAGI (reference sequence).

The rearrangement joins TRBV7-9 to TRBJ2-1; 7 bases line up with TRBD1. V trimming: 5 bases; J trimming: 0 bases; junction bases outside the gene matches: 4. Germline V lookup: CDR1 SEHNR, CDR2 FQNEAQ (reference sequence). The CDR3 totals 15 residues. For the CDR3, the DNA is TGTGCCAGCAGCCGACAGGGAAACTCCTACAATGAGCAGTTCTTC. This translates into CASSRQGNSYNEQFF.

CDR3 region: CAWGRLNYGYTF. The DNA of the CDR3 is TGTGCCTGGGGCAGGCTTAACTATGGCTACACCTTC. The rearrangement links TRBV30 to TRBJ1-2; D gene unclear. CDR3 length: 12 amino acids. CDR1 is GTSNPN, CDR2 SVGIG, per germline (reference sequence). Trimming cost V 5 bases and J 1 base, with 8 bases left between them.

This chain connects TRBV4-3 to TRBJ2-3; 11 bases fit TRBD2. The CDR3 runs to 17 residues. V trimming: 0 bases; J trimming: 6 bases; junction bases outside the gene matches: 8. CDR1 and CDR2 (germline): LGHNA, YSLEER. CDR3 amino acids: CASSQDVTSGEPDTQYF. In nucleotides, the CDR3 is TGCGCCAGCAGCCAAGATGTGACTAGCGGGGAACCCGATACGCAGTATTTT.

The chain links TRBV5-4 to TRBJ2-7; D may be TRBD2 (5 bases). Germline V gene sequence: CDR1 SGHNT, CDR2 YYREEE (reference sequence). CDR3 length: 15 amino acids. V was clipped by 4 bases and J by 2 bases, with 16 bases between them. DNA for the CDR3: TGTGCCAGCAGCCCGGGGTCCGAGCGGACCTACGAGCAGTACTTC. This sequence encodes CASSPGSERTYEQYF.

The chain is built from TRBV5-1 and TRBJ2-5, with D perhaps TRBD1 (5 bases). CDR3 length equals 17 residues. The ends were cut back, 0 bases at V and 5 bases at J, with 20 bases in the middle. Germline V gene data show CDR1 as SGHRS and CDR2 as YFSETQ. The CDR3 DNA sequence: TGCGCCAGCAGCTTGGCGGCCGGACACGGTTATGTTGAGACCCAGTACTTC. Its protein is CASSLAAGHGYVETQYF.